The T cell receptor (beta chain) under discussion was sequenced for a study of T cell repertoires in cytomegalovirus infection. Study background: CMV infection and matching HLA type were both indicated by public TCR beta signatures.

Study conclusions and caveats: The cumulative frequency of public TCR beta families identified carriers of CMV plus the relevant HLA. The ex vivo response was dominated by HLA-C-restricted CMV-specific TCR beta clonotypes.

Unmatched junction bases numbered 7, after V lost 2 bases and J lost 2 bases. Germline CDR1 reads SGDLS; CDR2 reads YYNGEE. The CDR3 spans 15 residues. TCRdb fed the reads into MiXCR, producing one record per CDR3 protein. Of 300,000 to 400,000 distinct CDR3 sequences in the sample, 29% were seen once. Turning to this clonotype: Its antigen is currently unknown.

The V call is TRBV9, the J call TRBJ2-7; 7 nucleotides align to TRBD1. The clonotype was recovered from a human donor in good health (CMV status not recorded). Some clones in this sample may be carry-over from other donors' samples. Sequences were derived from cultured PBMCs, sampled from culture after CMV antigen stimulation. The CDR3 sequence: CASSVLGGQTYEQYF. The CDR3 DNA sequence: TGTGCCAGCAGCGTCCTAGGGGGACAGACCTACGAGCAGTACTTC.